The text below deals with one T cell receptor beta chain. The CDR3 contains 16 residues. Germline lookup yields CDR1 LGHDT and CDR2 YNNKEL (reference sequence). V lost 1 base and J 2 bases, leaving 11 bases between the germline ends. This sample stems from a study of spatial heterogeneity in lung cancer. TCRdb used MiXCR to reprocess the 5' RACE reads, holding one entry per CDR3 protein. Of more than 35,000 distinct CDR3 sequences in the sample, around 5% were seen once. Regarding time point: sample taken at primary tumor resection. Whole RNA, isolated from tumor, nontumor lung or frozen PBMC, was sequenced without prior sorting.

The sequences come from PBMCs, collected at surgery. The TCR comes from a female donor with early-stage non-small cell lung cancer. This chain uses TRBV3-1 with TRBJ2-2; possible D gene TRBD2, 6 bases. DNA of the CDR3: TGTGCCAGCAGCCAAGGGCTAGCGATAAACACCGGGGAGCTGTTTTTT. It encodes CASSQGLAINTGELFF.